This entry features one TCR beta chain sequence. Its matching antigen is unknown. Both RNA and DNA were isolated together from around 20-30 mg of bulk tissue that had not been sorted. These data belong to a study of tumor-infiltrating lymphocytes in primary liver carcinoma. The authors made TCR beta cDNA from approximately 490 ng total RNA with a constant-region primer. Nested multiplex PCR, run for three rounds with slightly modified ARM-PCR, yielded TCR beta libraries. The first two PCR rounds used TRBV1-TRBV30 primers with a Cbeta primer, approximately 9 cycles each. MiXCR was run by TCRdb on the multiplex PCR reads, yielding one entry per CDR3 protein. Among 75,000 to 90,000 distinct CDR3 sequences listed, 65% to 80% were seen once. This CDR3 has 15 amino acids. Germline V CDR1 and CDR2: SGHAT, FQNNGV. V lost 7 bases, J lost 4 bases, and 10 bases stayed unmatched. Points from the study as a whole: Present in all five tumor regions were only about 7-25% of the top clones.

V is TRBV11-2 and J is TRBJ2-5; 9 bases match TRBD2. The source material was liver tumor tissue from sampling region 1. Sample subset: tumor region T1, superior pole. The origin of this receptor is a man aged 40-55 years with primary liver carcinoma and hepatitis B virus infection. The CDR3 loop reads CASNIGTSRRETQYF. CDR3 DNA sequence: TGTGCCAGCAACATCGGGACTAGCAGGAGAGAGACCCAGTACTTC.